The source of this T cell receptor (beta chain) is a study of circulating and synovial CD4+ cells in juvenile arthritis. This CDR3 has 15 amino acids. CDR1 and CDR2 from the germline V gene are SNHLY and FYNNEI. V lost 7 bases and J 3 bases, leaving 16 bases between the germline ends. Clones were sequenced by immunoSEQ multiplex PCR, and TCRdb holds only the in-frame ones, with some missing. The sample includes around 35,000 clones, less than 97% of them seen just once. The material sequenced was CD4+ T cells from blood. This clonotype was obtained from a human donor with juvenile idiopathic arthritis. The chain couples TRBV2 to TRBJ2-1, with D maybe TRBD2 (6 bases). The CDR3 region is CASMSVAADYNEQFF. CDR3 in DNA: TGTGCCAGCATGTCGGTAGCGGCAGACTACAATGAGCAGTTCTTC.